The clone carrying this T cell receptor beta chain was observed a handful of times. The antigen remains unidentified. This sample is drawn from a study of neoadjuvant anti-PD-1 for oral cavity cancer. Across the whole study: Around day 43, patients without progression received a fourth nivolumab dose before surgery.

CDR1 MGHDK and CDR2 SYGVNS come from the germline V gene. CDR3 length equals 15 residues. Trimming removed 4 bases from V and 6 bases from J; junction bases left unmatched: 9. Described time point: after neoadjuvant nivolumab, at surgical resection. Patients were newly diagnosed with stage II-IVA oral cavity squamous cell carcinoma without prior systemic or radiation treatment. PBMCs were not maintained or expanded in culture before analysis. Clones were read by immunoSEQ multiplex PCR, and TCRdb kept only the in-frame ones, dropping some. Of about 42,000 clones listed, approximately 80% were seen once; the top ten hold around 5.1%. Overall study findings and caveats: Higher pretreatment blood Treg/Th17 ratios correlated with higher pretreatment blood and lower post-treatment tumor TCRbeta clonality.

This TCR was recovered from a person aged 35-79 years with oral cavity squamous cell carcinoma. This material consisted of PBMCs, taken after nivolumab (anti-PD-1) treatment. The J gene is TRBJ1-2, the V gene TRBV25-1; 9 nucleotides match TRBD1. CDR3 amino acids: CASSVQQGARHGYTF. CDR3 nucleotide sequence: TGTGCCAGCAGTGTTCAACAGGGGGCGCGTCATGGCTACACCTTC.